A selection of T cell receptor beta chains follows, all from one sample in a study of blood T cell repertoires in COVID-19. Libraries were prepared by immunoSEQ multiplex PCR; TCRdb keeps only in-frame clonotypes and omits some of them. Here the sample spans under 200,000 clones, around 80% being singletons. The sample taken for sequencing was PBMCs or T cells enriched from blood (not recorded which). These receptors were obtained from a man aged 45-65 years who had recovered from COVID-19. The CDR3 runs from the conserved cysteine through the conserved F or W. Each record gives: D gene, J gene, V gene, clone size, CDR3 DNA, CDR3 protein. D genes are given only for firm matches. Expanded clones are given a class, and other clones once, few, many or no size at all.

D: TRBD1; J: TRBJ1-2; V: TRBV29-1; size: NA; DNA: TGCAGCGTCTCAGGGGGCTTCGGCTATGGCTACACCTTC; CDR3: CSVSGGFGYGYTF
D: NA; J: TRBJ2-5; V: TRBV6-2/TRBV6-3; size: NA; DNA: TGTGCCAGCAGCCACCAGGGGGGCCAGTACCAAGAGACCCAGTACTTC; CDR3: CASSHQGGQYQETQYF
D: NA; J: TRBJ1-1; V: TRBV6-2/TRBV6-3; size: NA; DNA: TGTGCCAGCAGTTACAGGTCAGGGCAAGCAGTACGCACTGAAGCTTTCTTT; CDR3: CASSYRSGQAVRTEAFF
D: TRBD1; J: TRBJ2-5; V: TRBV3-1/TRBV3-2; size: NA; DNA: TGTGCCAGCAGTCGACAGGGTTTGGGAGAGACCCAGTACTTC; CDR3: CASSRQGLGETQYF
D: NA; J: TRBJ1-3; V: TRBV11-2; size: NA; DNA: TGTGCCAGCAGCCTAACGAACAGGGTTCGTTCTGGAAACACCATATATTTT; CDR3: CASSLTNRVRSGNTIYF
D: TRBD2; J: TRBJ2-3; V: TRBV5-1; size: NA; DNA: TGCGCCAGCAGCCCGGGAGGGGCCGTCGGCACAGATACGCAGTATTTT; CDR3: CASSPGGAVGTDTQYF
D: NA; J: TRBJ2-2; V: TRBV5-4; size: NA; DNA: TGTGCCAGCAGGGCTGGCGGGGCGAACACCGGGGAGCTGTTTTTT; CDR3: CASRAGGANTGELFF
D: NA; J: TRBJ2-1; V: TRBV18; size: NA; DNA: TGTGCCAGCTCCGCGGGACTTTACAATGAGCAGTTCTTC; CDR3: CASSAGLYNEQFF
D: TRBD1; J: TRBJ2-7; V: TRBV7-2; size: NA; DNA: TGTGCCAGCAGCTCCACCAGGACAGGGTCCTACGAGCAGTACTTC; CDR3: CASSSTRTGSYEQYF
D: NA; J: TRBJ1-1; V: TRBV7-9; size: few; DNA: TGTGCCAGCAGCTTAGCGTTTGCGGTTTTCTTT; CDR3: CASSLAFAVFF
D: NA; J: TRBJ1-6; V: TRBV3-1/TRBV3-2; size: NA; DNA: TGTGCCAGCAGCCATCAAGCACAGGGTGCACCCCTCCACTTT; CDR3: CASSHQAQGAPLHF
D: TRBD2; J: TRBJ2-1; V: TRBV11-3; size: NA; DNA: TGTGCCAGCAGCTTAAGAGCGGGGGCCTTGATGGAGCAGTTCTTC; CDR3: CASSLRAGALMEQFF
D: NA; J: TRBJ2-7; V: TRBV5-1; size: NA; DNA: TGCGCCAGCAGCTTGGTAGGGGGTGAGCAGTACTTC; CDR3: CASSLVGGEQYF
D: NA; J: TRBJ1-1; V: TRBV6-2/TRBV6-3; size: NA; DNA: TGTGCCAGCAGTTCACTCGCTCACCCGAACACTGAAGCTTTCTTT; CDR3: CASSSLAHPNTEAFF
D: TRBD1; J: TRBJ1-5; V: TRBV7-6; size: NA; DNA: TGTGCCAGCAGCTTTGGGACAGGGGATCAGCCCCAGCATTTT; CDR3: CASSFGTGDQPQHF
D: NA; J: TRBJ1-2; V: TRBV7-2; size: few; DNA: TGTGCCAGCAGCCCGAGAGTTCCGGGGATTCGAGGGGGCTACACCTTC; CDR3: CASSPRVPGIRGGYTF
D: TRBD1; J: TRBJ1-1; V: TRBV7-2; size: NA; DNA: TGTGCCAGCAGCGCCGTCGGACAGGTCGTAGCTTTCTTT; CDR3: CASSAVGQVVAFF
D: TRBD2; J: TRBJ2-1; V: TRBV7-6; size: NA; DNA: TGTGCCAGCAGCGCCAGACTAGCGGGCTACAATGAGCAGTTCTTC; CDR3: CASSARLAGYNEQFF
D: TRBD1; J: TRBJ2-5; V: TRBV5-1; size: NA; DNA: TGCGCCAGCCGACAGACAGGGCTGGCCGGGGAGACCCAGTACTTC; CDR3: CASRQTGLAGETQYF
D: TRBD1; J: TRBJ1-1; V: TRBV5-1; size: NA; DNA: TGCGCCAGCAGCCTAAGACAGGGGGCGAACACTGAAGCTTTCTTT; CDR3: CASSLRQGANTEAFF
D: NA; J: TRBJ2-1; V: TRBV7-9; size: NA; DNA: TGTGCCAGCAGCTTCGCGGTCTCCTACAATGAGCAGTTCTTC; CDR3: CASSFAVSYNEQFF
D: NA; J: TRBJ2-1; V: TRBV7-9; size: few; DNA: TGTGCCAGCAGCTTCAGTTCTGGTGGCGGTGAGCAGTTCTTC; CDR3: CASSFSSGGGEQFF
D: NA; J: TRBJ2-1; V: TRBV7-8; size: NA; DNA: TGTGCCAGCAGCTTAAGTGGGGCGTTAAACAATGAGCAGTTCTTC; CDR3: CASSLSGALNNEQFF
D: TRBD2; J: TRBJ2-7; V: TRBV6-1; size: few; DNA: TGTGCCAGCAGTGCCGGGACTAGCGGGGCCCGATCCTACGAGCAGTACTTC; CDR3: CASSAGTSGARSYEQYF
D: NA; J: TRBJ2-3; V: TRBV6-1; size: NA; DNA: TGTGCCAGCTGTGAGGGGGCGGGGGAGGGGGCAGATACGCAGTATTTT; CDR3: CASCEGAGEGADTQYF
D: NA; J: TRBJ2-7; V: TRBV18; size: NA; DNA: TGTGCCAGCTCCCCCCGTGGGGGACACTACGAGCAGTACTTC; CDR3: CASSPRGGHYEQYF
D: NA; J: TRBJ1-1; V: TRBV3-1/TRBV3-2; size: once; DNA: TGTGCCAGCAGCCTGGGGCAAGGCGCGGCTTTCTTT; CDR3: CASSLGQGAAFF
D: NA; J: TRBJ2-4; V: TRBV21-1; size: NA; DNA: TGTGCCAGCGGGGAAAGACAGGGGGCCAAAAACATTCAGTACTTC; CDR3: CASGERQGAKNIQYF
D: NA; J: TRBJ1-1; V: TRBV6-1; size: NA; DNA: TGTGCCAGCAGTGACCCTCTGGGGGGAAACACTGAAGCTTTCTTT; CDR3: CASSDPLGGNTEAFF
D: NA; J: TRBJ2-1; V: TRBV6-2/TRBV6-3; size: NA; DNA: TGTGCCAGCAGTTCGGTTCGGGACACTCAAGGTTCCTACAATGAGCAGTTCTTC; CDR3: CASSSVRDTQGSYNEQFF